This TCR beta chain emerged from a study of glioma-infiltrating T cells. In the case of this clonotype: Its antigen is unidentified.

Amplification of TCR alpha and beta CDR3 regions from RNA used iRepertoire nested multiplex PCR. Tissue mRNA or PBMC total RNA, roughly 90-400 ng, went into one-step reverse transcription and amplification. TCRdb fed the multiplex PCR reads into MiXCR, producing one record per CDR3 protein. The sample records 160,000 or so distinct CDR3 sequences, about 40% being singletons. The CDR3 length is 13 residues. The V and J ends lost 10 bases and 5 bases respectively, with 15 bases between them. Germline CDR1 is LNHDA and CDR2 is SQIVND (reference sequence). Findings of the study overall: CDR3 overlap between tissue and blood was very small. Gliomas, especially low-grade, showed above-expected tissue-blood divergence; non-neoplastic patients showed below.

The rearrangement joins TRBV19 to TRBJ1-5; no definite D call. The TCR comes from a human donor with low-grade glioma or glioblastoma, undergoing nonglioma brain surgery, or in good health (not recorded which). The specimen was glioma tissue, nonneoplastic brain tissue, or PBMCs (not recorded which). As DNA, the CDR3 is TGTGCCACTATGGACGCAATTGATCAGCCCCAGCATTTT. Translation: CATMDAIDQPQHF.